Given below is one T cell receptor (beta chain) in context. The protocol was immunoSEQ multiplex PCR, while the TCRdb copy is restricted to in-frame clones and leaves out a portion. Among approximately 150,000 clones listed, about nine tenths were seen once. CDR1 and CDR2 from the germline V gene are DFQATT and SNEGSKA (reference sequence). The CDR3 is made up of 11 amino acids. V was pared by 6 bases and J by 4 bases, with 10 bases between. This specimen comes from a study of T cell responses to AZD1222 COVID-19 vaccine. The TCR sequence derives from an adult in good health. The specimen comprised peripheral blood, sampled on day 0 of AZD1222 vaccination. V usage is TRBV20-1 and J usage is TRBJ2-7, with D maybe TRBD2 (6 bases). CDR3 sequence: CSAGDLYEQYF. The DNA of the CDR3 is TGCAGTGCCGGGGACTTATACGAGCAGTACTTC.